These T cell receptor beta chains were read from a single sample in a study of blood T cell repertoires in COVID-19. The method was immunoSEQ multiplex PCR; TCRdb's version includes in-frame clones alone and lacks a portion of them. The profile shows about 45,000 clones, approximately 82% of them singletons. Source material: peripheral blood. These receptors originate from an elderly woman with acute or convalescent COVID-19. Each CDR3 is given with its conserved first and last residue. The D gene is left open where the match is weak. A row's size may be missing; if present it is once, few, many or a size class.

v_call,clone_size,j_call,d_call,cdr3_nt,cdr3_aa
TRBV27,NA,TRBJ1-2,TRBD1,TGTGCCAGCAGTAGCACTACAGGGGGTTTTAACTATGGCTACACCTTC,CASSSTTGGFNYGYTF
TRBV5-6,NA,TRBJ2-5,TRBD2,TGTGCCAGCAGCTTCCGAGCGGGGGGACGGGAGACCCAGTACTTC,CASSFRAGGRETQYF
TRBV12-5,NA,TRBJ2-1,NA,TGTGCTAGTGGGCTTCAGTACAATGAGCAGTTCTTC,CASGLQYNEQFF
TRBV6-5,NA,TRBJ2-3,TRBD1,TGTGCCAGCAGTTACGGGGACAGCACCACAGATACGCAGTATTTT,CASSYGDSTTDTQYF
TRBV5-4,NA,TRBJ2-3,TRBD2,TGTGCCAGCAGCCCATCTAGCGGGGCCTCCACAGATACGCAGTATTTT,CASSPSSGASTDTQYF
TRBV7-2,NA,TRBJ2-5,NA,TGTGCCAGCAGCCCCAATAGAGGGGGACAAGAGACCCAGTACTTC,CASSPNRGGQETQYF
TRBV15,NA,TRBJ1-2,NA,TGTGCCACCAGCAGAGATCAATCCCAGTGGTATGGCTACACCTTC,CATSRDQSQWYGYTF
TRBV15,NA,TRBJ2-2,NA,TGTGCCACCAGCAGAGCGATCCTAGCGACCGGGGAGCTGTTTTTT,CATSRAILATGELFF
TRBV6-6,NA,TRBJ1-3,NA,TGTGCCAGCAGTTCGGCAGGGGCGTCAAGAAACACCATATATTTT,CASSSAGASRNTIYF
TRBV6-5,NA,TRBJ2-7,NA,TGTGCCAGCAGACAGGGATCCGAGCAGTACTTC,CASRQGSEQYF
TRBV5-1,NA,TRBJ2-1,TRBD2,TGCGCCAGCAGCTCGGGACTAGCAGATTACAATGAGCAGTTCTTC,CASSSGLADYNEQFF
TRBV7-6,NA,TRBJ1-3,NA,TGTGCCAGCAGTCGCGACGGGAGCTCTGGAAACACCATATATTTT,CASSRDGSSGNTIYF
TRBV19,NA,TRBJ2-7,TRBD1,TGTGCCAGTAGTATAAATGCGGGACAGGCCTACGAGCAGTACTTC,CASSINAGQAYEQYF
TRBV7-9,NA,TRBJ2-5,TRBD2,TGTGCCAGCAGCTTCGCGGGGGGACCGGGGGAGACCCAGTACTTC,CASSFAGGPGETQYF
TRBV24-1,NA,TRBJ1-4,TRBD1,TGTGCCACCAGTGATTTGCACAGGGGAATTAAACTGTTTTTT,CATSDLHRGIKLFF
TRBV29-1,NA,TRBJ1-1,TRBD1,TGCAGCGTCGACGTGCCTCGACAGGGAAGCACTGAAGCTTTCTTT,CSVDVPRQGSTEAFF
TRBV6-2/TRBV6-3,NA,TRBJ2-7,TRBD1,TGTGCCAGCAGCCGACGTGGGACAGGGGTCGAGGAGTACTTC,CASSRRGTGVEEYF
TRBV7-8,once,TRBJ2-2,NA,TGTGCCAGCAGCTTAGGGGCGGCAGGGAATACCGGGGAGCTGTTTTTT,CASSLGAAGNTGELFF
TRBV2,NA,TRBJ2-7,NA,TGTGCCATTAATACGCCTTCCGCACTCTACGAGCAGTACTTC,CAINTPSALYEQYF
TRBV6-5,NA,TRBJ1-1,TRBD1,TGTGCCAGCAGTCCATACGACAGGGGGCCCGAAGCTTTCTTT,CASSPYDRGPEAFF
TRBV10-2,NA,TRBJ1-5,NA,TGCGCCAGCAGTGGCGTCAGCCCTAGTCAGCCCCAGCATTTT,CASSGVSPSQPQHF
TRBV4-1,once,TRBJ1-2,TRBD1,TGCGCCAGCAGCCGTGAGCAGGGGGTACCCCCTAACTATGGCTACACCTTC,CASSREQGVPPNYGYTF
TRBV11-3,NA,TRBJ2-1,NA,TGTGCCAGCAGCTTAGAGGCTAGCTATGAGCAGTTCTTC,CASSLEASYEQFF
TRBV7-2,NA,TRBJ1-4,NA,TGTGCCAGCAGCTTAGCGGGTCCGGGTCCAACCGAAAAACTGTTTTTT,CASSLAGPGPTEKLFF
TRBV7-9,NA,TRBJ1-4,NA,TGTGCCAGCAGCTTAGGAGTATTAACTAATGAAAAACTGTTTTTT,CASSLGVLTNEKLFF
TRBV9,NA,TRBJ1-6,NA,TGTGCCAGCAGCGTCGGCAGGGGTGAGTCACCCCTCCACTTT,CASSVGRGESPLHF
TRBV3-1/TRBV3-2,NA,TRBJ2-5,NA,TGTGCCAGCAGCCCTTCCCGACAGCGCCGCCAAGAGACCCAGTACTTC,CASSPSRQRRQETQYF
TRBV7-2,NA,TRBJ1-4,TRBD1,TGTGCCAGCAGCTTAGGTCCGTGGGCGGGACAGGGTAATGAAAAACTGTTTTTT,CASSLGPWAGQGNEKLFF
TRBV2,NA,TRBJ1-5,NA,TGTGCCAGCAGGGGTGGTCTGCGGAATCAGCCCCAGCATTTT,CASRGGLRNQPQHF
TRBV14,NA,TRBJ1-2,NA,TGTGCCAGCAGCCAACAGAACTATGGCTACACCTTC,CASSQQNYGYTF
TRBV6-5,NA,TRBJ1-1,NA,TGTGCCACCCAGTCAGGGATGAACACTGAAGCTTTCTTT,CATQSGMNTEAFF
TRBV7-9,few,TRBJ1-6,TRBD1,TGTGCCAGCAGCACCACAGGGGAGTCACCCCTCCACTTT,CASSTTGESPLHF
TRBV7-9,NA,TRBJ2-3,TRBD1,TGTGCCAGCAGCTACAGGGGTTATAGCACAGATACGCAGTATTTT,CASSYRGYSTDTQYF
TRBV5-1,NA,TRBJ2-1,NA,TGCGCCAGCAGCTTTACGCGCCCTACGGGGGTTTACAATGAGCAGTTCTTC,CASSFTRPTGVYNEQFF
TRBV5-8,NA,TRBJ2-3,TRBD1,TGTGCCAGCAGCTGGGACAGGGGCACAGATACGCAGTATTTT,CASSWDRGTDTQYF
TRBV6-1,few,TRBJ1-1,NA,TGTGCCAGCAGTGAAGGGCTCCCGAACACTGAAGCTTTCTTT,CASSEGLPNTEAFF
TRBV19,NA,TRBJ1-5,NA,TGTGCCAGTAGTATAGCCGCGAATCAGCCCCAGCATTTT,CASSIAANQPQHF
TRBV19,NA,TRBJ2-5,NA,TGTGCCAGTAGTATCGCAGGCCAGGAGACCCAGTACTTC,CASSIAGQETQYF
TRBV7-8,NA,TRBJ1-4,TRBD1,TGTGCCAGCAGCTTAGCGCCCGGACAGGATGAAAAACTGTTTTTT,CASSLAPGQDEKLFF
TRBV6-5,NA,TRBJ2-3,TRBD2,TGTGCCAGCAGCTCGGGACTAGGGCGGGATACGCAGTATTTT,CASSSGLGRDTQYF
TRBV2,once,TRBJ1-3,NA,TGTGCCAGCAGTGAAGCTGGCGGCGGAGCTGGAAACACCATATATTTT,CASSEAGGGAGNTIYF
TRBV5-6,few,TRBJ2-7,TRBD2,TGTGCCAGCAGCTGGGGGGGTTACGAGCAGTACTTC,CASSWGGYEQYF
TRBV18,NA,TRBJ2-3,NA,TGTGCCAGCTCAGATGGCAGGGCAGGGACGCAGTATTTT,CASSDGRAGTQYF
TRBV9,NA,TRBJ2-7,NA,TGTGCCAGCAGCGTAGGGCGTGACTATTCCTACGAGCAGTACTTC,CASSVGRDYSYEQYF
TRBV19,NA,TRBJ1-2,TRBD1,TGTGCCAGTAGTGCCACGTCGACAGGGCCGGGGTCCTATGGCTACACCTTC,CASSATSTGPGSYGYTF
TRBV2,once,TRBJ1-5,TRBD1,TGTGCCAGCAGTGGGGACAGGGGACCGTCTAGCAATCAGCCCCAGCATTTT,CASSGDRGPSSNQPQHF
TRBV10-3,NA,TRBJ1-6,NA,TGTGCCACGGCGGAACAGGGAGGGAATTCACCCCTCCACTTT,CATAEQGGNSPLHF
TRBV11-2,NA,TRBJ1-5,NA,TGTGCCAGCAGCTTGGGGGGGTGGAATCAGCCCCAGCATTTT,CASSLGGWNQPQHF